There are many counts of the clone carrying this TCR beta chain. There were TCR beta CDR3 regions amplified from RNA transcripts. The HTBI primer set served for first-round RT-PCR of the TCR CDR3. TCRdb fed the multiplex PCR reads into MiXCR, producing one record per CDR3 protein. The repertoire has about 740,000 distinct CDR3 sequences, 14% of them found once; the top ten carry roughly 10%. This sample is drawn from a study of T cells in Graves' hyperthyroidism and ophthalmopathy. The CDR3 runs to 19 residues. From germline, CDR1 is SGHAT and CDR2 FQNNGV. J gave up 7 bases and V 1 base, and 9 bases lay outside the gene matches.

The material sequenced was blood. The receptor was isolated from a woman aged 18-30 years with Graves' hyperthyroidism. The chain joins TRBV11-2 to TRBJ2-2, with 16 bases matching TRBD2. The CDR3 here is CASSLVPGLAGGQLGELFF. CDR3 in DNA: TGTGCCAGCAGCTTAGTCCCGGGACTAGCGGGAGGGCAGCTCGGGGAGCTGTTTTTT.